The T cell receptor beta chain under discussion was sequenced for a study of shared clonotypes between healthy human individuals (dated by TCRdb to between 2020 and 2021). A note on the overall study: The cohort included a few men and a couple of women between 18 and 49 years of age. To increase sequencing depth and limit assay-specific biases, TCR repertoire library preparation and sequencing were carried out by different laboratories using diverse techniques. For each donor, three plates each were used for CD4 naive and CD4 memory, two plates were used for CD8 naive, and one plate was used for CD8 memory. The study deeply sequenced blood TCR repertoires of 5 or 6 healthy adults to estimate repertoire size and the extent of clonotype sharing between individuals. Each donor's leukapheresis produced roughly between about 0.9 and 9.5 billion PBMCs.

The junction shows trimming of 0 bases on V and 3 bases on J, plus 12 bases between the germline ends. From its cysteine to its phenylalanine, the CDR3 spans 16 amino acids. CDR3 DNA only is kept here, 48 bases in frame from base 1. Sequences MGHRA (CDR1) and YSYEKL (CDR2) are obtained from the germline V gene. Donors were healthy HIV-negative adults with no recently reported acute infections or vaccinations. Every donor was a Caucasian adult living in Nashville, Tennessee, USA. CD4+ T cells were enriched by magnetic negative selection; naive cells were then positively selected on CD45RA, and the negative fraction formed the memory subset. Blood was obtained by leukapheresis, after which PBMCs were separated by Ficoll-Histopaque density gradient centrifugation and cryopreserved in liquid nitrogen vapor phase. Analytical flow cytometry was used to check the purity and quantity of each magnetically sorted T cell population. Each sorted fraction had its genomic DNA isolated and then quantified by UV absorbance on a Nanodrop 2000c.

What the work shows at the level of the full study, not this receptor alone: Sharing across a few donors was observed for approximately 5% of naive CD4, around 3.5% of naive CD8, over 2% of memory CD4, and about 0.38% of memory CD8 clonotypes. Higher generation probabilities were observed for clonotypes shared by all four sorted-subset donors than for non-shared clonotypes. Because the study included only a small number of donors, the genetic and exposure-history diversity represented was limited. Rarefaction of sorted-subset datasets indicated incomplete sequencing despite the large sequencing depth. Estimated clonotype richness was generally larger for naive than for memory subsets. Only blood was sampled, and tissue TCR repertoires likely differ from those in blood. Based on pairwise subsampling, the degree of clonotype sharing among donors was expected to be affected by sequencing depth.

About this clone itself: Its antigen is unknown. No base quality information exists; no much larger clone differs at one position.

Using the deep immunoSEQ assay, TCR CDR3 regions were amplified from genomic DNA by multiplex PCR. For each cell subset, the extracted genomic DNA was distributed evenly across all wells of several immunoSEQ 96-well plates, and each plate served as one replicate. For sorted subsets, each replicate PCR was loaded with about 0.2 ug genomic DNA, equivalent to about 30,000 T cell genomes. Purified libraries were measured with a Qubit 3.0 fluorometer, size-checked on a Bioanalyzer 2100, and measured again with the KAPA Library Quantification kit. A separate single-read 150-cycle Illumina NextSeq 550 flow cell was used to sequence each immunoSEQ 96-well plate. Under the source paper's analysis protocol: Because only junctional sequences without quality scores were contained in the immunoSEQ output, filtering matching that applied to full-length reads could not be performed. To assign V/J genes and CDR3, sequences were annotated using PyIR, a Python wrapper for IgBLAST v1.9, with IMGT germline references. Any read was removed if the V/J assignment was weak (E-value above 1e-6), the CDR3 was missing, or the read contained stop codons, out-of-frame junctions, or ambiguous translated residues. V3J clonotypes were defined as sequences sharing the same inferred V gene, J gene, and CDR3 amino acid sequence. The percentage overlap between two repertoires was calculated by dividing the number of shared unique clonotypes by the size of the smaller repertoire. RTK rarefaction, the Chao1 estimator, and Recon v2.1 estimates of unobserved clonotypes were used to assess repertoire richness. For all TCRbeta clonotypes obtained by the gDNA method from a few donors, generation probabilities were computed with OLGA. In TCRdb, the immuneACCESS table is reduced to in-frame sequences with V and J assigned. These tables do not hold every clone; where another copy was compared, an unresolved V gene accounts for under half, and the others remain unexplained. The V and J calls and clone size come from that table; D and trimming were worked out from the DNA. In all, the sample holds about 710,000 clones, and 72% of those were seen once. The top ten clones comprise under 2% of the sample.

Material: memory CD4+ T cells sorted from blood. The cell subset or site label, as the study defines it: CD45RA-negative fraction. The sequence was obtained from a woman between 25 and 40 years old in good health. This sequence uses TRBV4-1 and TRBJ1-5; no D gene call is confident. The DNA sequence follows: TGCGCCAGCAGCCAAGATAATTCAGGAAACAATCAGCCCCAGCATTTT. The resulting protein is CASSQDNSGNNQPQHF.